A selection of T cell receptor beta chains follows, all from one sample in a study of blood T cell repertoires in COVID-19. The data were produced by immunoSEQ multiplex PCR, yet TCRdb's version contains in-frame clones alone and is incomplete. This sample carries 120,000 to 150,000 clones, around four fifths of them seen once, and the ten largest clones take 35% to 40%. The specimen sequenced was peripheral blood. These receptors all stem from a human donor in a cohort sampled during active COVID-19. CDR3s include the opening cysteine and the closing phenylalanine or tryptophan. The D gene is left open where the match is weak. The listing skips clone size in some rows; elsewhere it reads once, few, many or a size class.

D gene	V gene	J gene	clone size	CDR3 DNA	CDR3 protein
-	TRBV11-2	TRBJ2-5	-	TGTGCCAGCAGCGGAAGGAGGGGGGGGCTAGGAGAGACCCAGTACTTC	CASSGRRGGLGETQYF
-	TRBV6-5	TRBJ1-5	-	TGTGCCAGCAGCGGCGGTAATCAGCCCCAGCATTTT	CASSGGNQPQHF
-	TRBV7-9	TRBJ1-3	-	TGTGCCAGCAGCCAAGGGGGACGGACCTCTGGAAACACCATATATTTT	CASSQGGRTSGNTIYF
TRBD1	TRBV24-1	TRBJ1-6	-	TGTGCCACCAGTGATTTGGACAGCAGGGGGTCACCCCTCCACTTT	CATSDLDSRGSPLHF
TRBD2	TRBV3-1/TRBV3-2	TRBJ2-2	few	TGTGCCAGCAGCCCGAATAGCGGGGAGACCGGGGAGCTGTTTTTT	CASSPNSGETGELFF
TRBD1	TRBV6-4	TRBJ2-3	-	TGTGCCAGCAGTGACTACGGACAGGGGACAGATACGCAGTATTTT	CASSDYGQGTDTQYF
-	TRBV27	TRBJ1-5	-	TGTGCCAGCAGTTTAACGGCGGTAGGCAATCAGCCCCAGCATTTT	CASSLTAVGNQPQHF
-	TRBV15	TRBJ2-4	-	TGTGCCACCAGCAGAGCCGGGACAACCAAAAACATTCAGTACTTC	CATSRAGTTKNIQYF
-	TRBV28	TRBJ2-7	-	TGTGCCACCAAGTCCTCGGAGTACGAGACGTACTTC	CATKSSEYETYF
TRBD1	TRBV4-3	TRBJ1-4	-	TGCGCCAGCAGCCACTACAGGACAGGGGGGGAAAAACTGTTTTTT	CASSHYRTGGEKLFF
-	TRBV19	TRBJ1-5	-	TGTGCCAGTAGGATTTCCGGCACAGGGATTCAGCCCCAGCATTTT	CASRISGTGIQPQHF
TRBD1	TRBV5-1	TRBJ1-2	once	TGCGCCAGCAGCAGGGGGCCTAACTATGGCTACACCTTC	CASSRGPNYGYTF
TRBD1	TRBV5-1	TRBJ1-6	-	TGCGCCAGCAGCCTACAGGGGAGAAATAATTCACCCCTCCACTTT	CASSLQGRNNSPLHF
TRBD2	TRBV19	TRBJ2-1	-	TGTGCCAGTAGTATTTCTAGAGCGGGGGGGAACAATGAGCAGTTCTTC	CASSISRAGGNNEQFF
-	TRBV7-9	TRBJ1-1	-	TGTGCCAGCAGCCTAGCGGGTCGGGGTGCTTTGAACACTGAAGCTTTCTTT	CASSLAGRGALNTEAFF
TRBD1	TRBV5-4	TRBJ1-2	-	TGTGCCAGCAGCTTCGACAGGGCGGTCTATGGCTACACCTTC	CASSFDRAVYGYTF
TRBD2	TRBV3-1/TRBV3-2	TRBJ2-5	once	TGTGCCAGCAGCCAACCGGGCAAGCGGGGAGAGACCCAGTACTTC	CASSQPGKRGETQYF
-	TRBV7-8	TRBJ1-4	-	TGTGCCAGCAGCTTCAGGCGAGATGAAAAACTGTTTTTT	CASSFRRDEKLFF
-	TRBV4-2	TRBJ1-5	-	TGTGCCAGCAGCCAAGATTGGCGGGGGCCCCCTCAGCCCCAGCATTTT	CASSQDWRGPPQPQHF
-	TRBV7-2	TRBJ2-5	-	TGTGCCAGCAGCTCTAGCCCAGGACGGCGAGAGACCCAGTACTTC	CASSSSPGRRETQYF
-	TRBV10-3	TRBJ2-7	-	TGTGCCATCAGTGGTAGAGCGGAGGACCTGCAGTACTTC	CAISGRAEDLQYF
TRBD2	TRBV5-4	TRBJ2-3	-	TGTGCCAGCAGCCTGGGACTAAGCACAGATACGCAGTATTTT	CASSLGLSTDTQYF
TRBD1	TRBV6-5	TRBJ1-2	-	TGTGCCGCAAGGGGGCAGGTCTATGGCTACACCTTC	CAARGQVYGYTF
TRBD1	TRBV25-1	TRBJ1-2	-	TGTGCCAGCAATGGACAGGGGTCGTCGAGTAACTATGGCTACACCTTC	CASNGQGSSSNYGYTF
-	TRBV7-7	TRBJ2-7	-	TGTGCTAGCAGCTTAGAGAGAGACTACGAGCAGTACTTC	CASSLERDYEQYF
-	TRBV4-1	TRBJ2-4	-	TGCGCCAGCAGCCGCGGCGCGGGAATGGGATTATACTTC	CASSRGAGMGLYF
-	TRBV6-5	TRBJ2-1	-	TGTGCCAGCAGTTATGGGCAGGGAGGTCGGGATGAGCAGTTCTTC	CASSYGQGGRDEQFF
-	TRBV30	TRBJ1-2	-	TGTGCCTGGAACCTACAGGGCTGGCGCGGCTACACCTTC	CAWNLQGWRGYTF
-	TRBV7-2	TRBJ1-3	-	TGTGCCAGCAGCTTAGCGCCGGACACCTCTGGAAACACCATATATTTT	CASSLAPDTSGNTIYF
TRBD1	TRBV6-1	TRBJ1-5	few	TGTGCCAGCAGCGCCCAGGGGGCGCAGCAGCCCCAGCATTTT	CASSAQGAQQPQHF
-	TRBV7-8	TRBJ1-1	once	TGTGCCAGCAGCTCGGACAGCGGTTTTATGAACACTGAAGCTTTCTTT	CASSSDSGFMNTEAFF
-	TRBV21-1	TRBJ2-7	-	TGTGCCAGCAGCTGGGGGGGTTCCTACGAGCAGTACTTC	CASSWGGSYEQYF
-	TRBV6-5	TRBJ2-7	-	TGTGCCAGCAGTCCGCGGACCGAGGGGAGGCACGAGCAGTACTTC	CASSPRTEGRHEQYF
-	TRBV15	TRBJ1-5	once	TGTGCCACCAGCAGAGATCGGGGGAATCAGCCCCAGCATTTT	CATSRDRGNQPQHF
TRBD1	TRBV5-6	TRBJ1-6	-	TGTGCCAGCACCCCGGGACAGGGGGATTCACCCCTCCACTTT	CASTPGQGDSPLHF
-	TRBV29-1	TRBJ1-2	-	TGCAGCGTGGGACACGACTATGGCTACACCTTC	CSVGHDYGYTF
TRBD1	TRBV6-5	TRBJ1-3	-	TGTGCCAGCAGTTACGGGACAGCCACTGGAAACACCATATATTTT	CASSYGTATGNTIYF
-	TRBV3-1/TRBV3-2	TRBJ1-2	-	TGTGCCAGCAGCCAAGCGGAGGGGATCTACGGCTACACCTTC	CASSQAEGIYGYTF
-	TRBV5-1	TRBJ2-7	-	TGCGCCAGCAGCGGCAAACGACAGGCTGGCGAGCAGTACTTC	CASSGKRQAGEQYF
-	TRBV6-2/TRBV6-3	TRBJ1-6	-	TGTGCCAGCAGTTACTCGAGCAGGGCAGATAATTCACCCCTCCACTTT	CASSYSSRADNSPLHF
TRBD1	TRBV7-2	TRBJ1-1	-	TGTGCCAGCAGCCCCAGGACAGGCTCGGCGAACACTGAAGCTTTCTTT	CASSPRTGSANTEAFF
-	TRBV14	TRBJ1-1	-	TGTGCCAGCAGCCCAGGGGTGAAAGCTTTCTTT	CASSPGVKAFF
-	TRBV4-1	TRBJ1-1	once	TGCGCCAGCAGCCAGCCTGGACAGTTTAACACTGAAGCTTTCTTT	CASSQPGQFNTEAFF
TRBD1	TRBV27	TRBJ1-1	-	TGTGCCAGCAGGACAGGGTCGAGGACTGAAGCTTTCTTT	CASRTGSRTEAFF
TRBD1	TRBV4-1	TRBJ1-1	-	TGCGCCAGCAGCCAAGATAGAGGGGGCTTCGCTTTCTTT	CASSQDRGGFAFF
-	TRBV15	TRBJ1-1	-	TGTGCCACCAGCAGAGATGGCCTGAACACTGAAGCTTTCTTT	CATSRDGLNTEAFF
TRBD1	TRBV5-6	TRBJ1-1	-	TGTGCCAGCAGCTTGGCTGTGGCAGGGGGGACTGAAGCTTTCTTT	CASSLAVAGGTEAFF
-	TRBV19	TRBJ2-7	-	TGTGCCAGTAGACGGGGACGGGGGAGCTCCTACGAGCAGTACTTC	CASRRGRGSSYEQYF
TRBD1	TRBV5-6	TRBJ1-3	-	TGTGCCAGCAGCTTGTTCGGACAGGGGGCGAAAGGAAACACCATATATTTT	CASSLFGQGAKGNTIYF
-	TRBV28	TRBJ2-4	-	TGTGCCAGCAGTCCACACAGGGAAGGGAGCATTCAGTACTTC	CASSPHREGSIQYF
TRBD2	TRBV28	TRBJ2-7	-	TGTGCCAGCACCCCAGGCGGGGGGGCCTACGGCTCCTACGAGCAGTACTTC	CASTPGGGAYGSYEQYF
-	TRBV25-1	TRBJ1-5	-	TGTGCCAGCAGTGATTACAGGGTTGGTCAGCCCCAGCATTTT	CASSDYRVGQPQHF
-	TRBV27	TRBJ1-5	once	TGTGCCAGCAGTTTGGTCGGCGCGGTGGGCAATCAGCCCCAGCATTTT	CASSLVGAVGNQPQHF